In its sample, the clone carrying this T cell receptor beta chain was seen a few times. TCRdb independently ran MiXCR on the 5' RACE reads; one entry per CDR3 protein. The sample records about 56,000 distinct CDR3 sequences, roughly 8% being singletons. The data originate from a study of spatial heterogeneity in lung cancer. Described time point: sample taken at primary tumor resection. The authors sequenced whole RNA from tumor, nontumor lung or frozen PBMC without sorting. The clonotype comes from a female donor with early-stage non-small cell lung cancer. The sequenced sample was PBMCs, obtained at surgery.

CDR3 nucleotides: TGCGCCAGCAGCCAAGGAGGGGCTGGGCTCTCTGGAAACACCATATATTTT. Translating gives CASSQGGAGLSGNTIYF. The chain combines TRBV4-1 with TRBJ1-3, with TRBD1 as a possible D gene (5 bases). The CDR3 has 17 amino acids. V was pared by 1 base and J by 0 bases, with 13 bases between. Germline V gene data show CDR1 as MGHRA and CDR2 as YSYEKL.